This TCR beta chain stems from a study of cytotoxic CD8 clonotypes in ibrutinib-treated CLL. Only in-frame clones appear in the TCRdb table, and some are missing; sequencing was by immunoSEQ multiplex PCR. In the table there are around 250,000 clones, 70% of which are singletons. Trimming took 0 bases from V and 4 from J, leaving 13 bases between them. This CDR3 comprises 15 residues. Germline V gene data show CDR1 as SGDLS and CDR2 as YYNGEE. The sample here was PBMCs, taken after 24 months of ibrutinib treatment. This TCR derives from a human donor with chronic lymphocytic leukemia. The V and J genes are TRBV9 and TRBJ1-2; weak D call: TRBD1 (5 bases). The CDR3 nucleotides read TGTGCCAGCAGCGTAGTGTGGGAACAGGTCTATGGCTACACCTTC. Residues: CASSVVWEQVYGYTF.